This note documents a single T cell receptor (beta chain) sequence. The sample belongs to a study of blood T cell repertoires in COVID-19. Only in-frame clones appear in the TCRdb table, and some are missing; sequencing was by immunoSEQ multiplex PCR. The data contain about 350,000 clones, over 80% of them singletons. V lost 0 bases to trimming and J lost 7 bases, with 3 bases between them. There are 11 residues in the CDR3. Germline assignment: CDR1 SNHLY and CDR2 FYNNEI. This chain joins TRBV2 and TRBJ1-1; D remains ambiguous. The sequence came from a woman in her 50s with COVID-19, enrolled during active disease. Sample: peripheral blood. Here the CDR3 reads CASSEALEAFF. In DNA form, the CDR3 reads TGTGCCAGCAGTGAAGCTCTTGAAGCTTTCTTT.